These 12 T cell receptor beta chains share one sample of origin, sequenced in a study of blood T cells in healthy people across ages. A J-beta primer mix and a sample-barcoded 5' primer were used in a second PCR of about 7 to 12 cycles. TCRdb re-derived calls from the 5' RACE reads in MiXCR, one entry per CDR3 protein. The profile shows roughly 410,000 distinct CDR3 sequences, about 55% of them singletons. The sample consisted of blood. The receptor set was obtained from a man aged 55 to 70 in good health.

V gene TRBV4-1 combines with J gene TRBJ2-1; TRBD2 is a possible D gene (5 bases). This CDR3 spans 14 amino acids. V gave up 6 bases and J gave up 5 bases, with 14 bases separating them. The germline CDR1 and CDR2 sequences are MGHRA and YSYEKL. This CDR3 is CASRRVGSDNEQFF. The CDR3 DNA reads as TGCGCCAGCAGACGGGTGGGTAGCGACAATGAGCAGTTCTTC.

The table lists this clonotype with many counts. CDR3 region: CASTSLKGTDTQYF. The CDR3 nucleotides read TGTGCCAGCACCTCTCTGAAGGGCACAGATACGCAGTATTTT. The genes are TRBV11-2 and TRBJ2-3, with D uncertain. Germline CDR1 SGHAT, CDR2 FQNNGV. V lost 7 bases, J lost 1 base, and 12 bases lay in between. CDR3 length: 14 residues.

V is TRBV29-1 and J is TRBJ2-3; TRBD1 agrees at 7 bases. The CDR3 loop spans 13 amino acids. Germline CDR1 reads SQVTM; CDR2 reads ANQGSEA. V gave up 4 bases and J gave up 6 bases; unmatched junction bases: 7. CDR3: CSVGRDSSDTQYF. CDR3 nucleotide sequence: TGCAGCGTTGGCCGGGACAGCTCGGATACGCAGTATTTT.

The chain uses TRBV30 and TRBJ2-7, with D maybe TRBD1 (5 bases). The CDR3 sequence is 12 residues long. CDR1 is GTSNPN and CDR2 is SVGIG in the germline V gene (reference sequence). V gave up 1 base and J gave up 2 bases, with 6 bases separating them. The CDR3 reads CAWSGGAYEQYF. The CDR3 bases are TGTGCCTGGAGTGGGGGCGCCTACGAGCAGTACTTC.

The chain is built from TRBV29-1 and TRBJ2-1, with D possibly TRBD2 on 8 matching bases. With 7 bases removed from V and 4 bases from J, the gap between germline ends came to 17 bases. This CDR3 is built from 14 residues. From germline, CDR1 is SQVTM and CDR2 ANQGSEA. The CDR3 nucleotides are TGCAGCGGGAGGGGGCTAGCGGGTTACAATGAGCAGTTCTTC. Encoded protein: CSGRGLAGYNEQFF.

This clonotype came up a few times. As DNA, the CDR3 is TGTGCCAGCAGCTTAGGTCCCGGGAACGCAATGAAGACCCAGTACTTC. Amino acids: CASSLGPGNAMKTQYF. V and J are TRBV7-2 and TRBJ2-5; D may be TRBD2 (5 bases). The germline V gene encodes CDR1 SGHTA and CDR2 FQGNSA. Trimming cost V 1 base and J 6 bases, with 18 bases left between them. The CDR3 runs to 16 residues.

This sequence joins TRBV7-6 and TRBJ2-1; maybe TRBD2 (6 bases). With 5 bases removed from V and 9 bases from J, the gap between germline ends came to 17 bases. The CDR3 is 14 amino acids. Germline CDR1 reads SGHVS; CDR2 reads FNYEAQ. Here the CDR3 reads CASSATSFLGEQFF. The CDR3, as DNA: TGTGCCAGCAGCGCGACTAGTTTCCTTGGTGAGCAGTTCTTC.

This clonotype was observed once. The gene calls are TRBV6-2 or TRBV6-3 and TRBJ2-1; D gene unclear. The V gene lost 6 bases and the J gene lost 13 bases, with 16 bases spanning the gap. The CDR3 length is 12 residues. Germline V lookup: CDR1 MNHEY, CDR2 SVGEGT. In DNA, the CDR3 is TGTGCCAGCAGCCCCCCGGTGGAGACCCAGTTCTTC. Its translation is CASSPPVETQFF.

The chain uses TRBV10-2 and TRBJ2-7; possibly TRBD1 for D (6 bases). V gave up 3 bases and J gave up 3 bases, with 12 bases separating them. CDR1 and CDR2 from the germline V gene are WSHSY and SAAADI. The CDR3 is 14 residues long. The CDR3 sequence: CASSDTLQGYEQYF. For the CDR3, the DNA is TGCGCCAGCAGTGATACTCTACAGGGCTACGAGCAGTACTTC.

This sequence joins TRBV10-3 and TRBJ2-1, with TRBD2 matching 10 bases. CDR1 is ENHRY and CDR2 is SYGVKD in the germline V gene. J gave up 6 bases and V 3 bases, and 2 bases lay outside the gene matches. This CDR3 comprises 14 residues. The CDR3 DNA follows: TGTGCCATCAGTGAACTAGCGGGACTCAATGAGCAGTTCTTC. It codes for CAISELAGLNEQFF.

This clonotype was detected only a few times. The CDR3 region is CSAIAMGGETQYF. The CDR3 DNA sequence: TGCAGTGCTATAGCGATGGGGGGAGAGACCCAGTACTTC. The V and J genes are TRBV20-1 and TRBJ2-5, with D possibly being TRBD2 (6 bases). This CDR3 is built from 13 residues. Trimming left V 4 bases short and J 4 bases short, with 13 bases between. CDR1 is DFQATT and CDR2 is SNEGSKA in the germline V gene (reference sequence).

The chain is built from TRBV27 and TRBJ2-2, with unresolved D. The CDR3 is made up of 15 amino acids. Trimming removed 5 bases at V and 0 bases at J, with 10 bases between. Germline lookup yields CDR1 MNHEY and CDR2 SMNVEV (reference sequence). CDR3 region: CASSPQPPNTGELFF. The CDR3 bases are TGTGCCAGCAGTCCCCAGCCTCCGAACACCGGGGAGCTGTTTTTT.